Listed here are 27 T cell receptor beta chains from one sample, sequenced in a study of radiotherapy plus CTLA-4 blockade in lung cancer. Measured with immunoSEQ multiplex PCR; TCRdb has only the in-frame clones, and not every one. The sample has about 64,000 clones; approximately 65% are singletons. Sequencing used peripheral blood, obtained from a patient treated with radiotherapy plus ipilimumab. These receptor sequences come from a human donor with non-small cell lung cancer whose response to radiotherapy plus ipilimumab could not be evaluated.

V gene TRBV18 combines with J gene TRBJ1-1, with 7 nucleotides matching TRBD1. CDR3 length: 13 amino acids. Per germline, CDR1 KGHSH and CDR2 LQKENI. V trimming: 2 bases; J trimming: 8 bases; junction bases outside the gene matches: 5. The CDR3 bases are TGTGCCAGCTCACCAACCCTGGACAGGGAAGCTTTCTTT. It encodes CASSPTLDREAFF.

The chain joins TRBV2 to TRBJ1-5, with 10 bases matching TRBD1. There are 14 residues in the CDR3. Looked up from germline, CDR1 is SNHLY and CDR2 is FYNNEI. The trim removed 6 bases at V and 6 bases at J, leaving 5 bases unmatched. The CDR3 reads CASRDRTGGQPQHF. CDR3 coding DNA: TGTGCCAGCAGGGACCGGACAGGGGGTCAGCCCCAGCATTTT.

V is TRBV5-1 and J is TRBJ2-3, with a weak D call TRBD2 (6 bases). The V and J ends lost 4 bases and 2 bases respectively, with 14 bases between them. This CDR3 is 15 amino acids long. The germline CDR1 and CDR2 sequences are SGHRS and YFSETQ. The CDR3 reads CASSEAGTDTDTQYF. The CDR3, as DNA: TGCGCCAGCAGCGAAGCCGGGACTGACACAGATACGCAGTATTTT. Variable domain in full (rest from reference TRBV5-1 and TRBJ2-3): KAGVTQTPRYLIKTRGQQVTLSCSPISGHRSVSWYQQTPGQGLQFLFEYFSETQRNKGNFPGRFSGRQFSNSRSEMNVSTLELGDSALYLCASSEAGTDTDTQYFGPGTRLTVL.

The chain joins TRBV12-2 to TRBJ1-5; the table's TRBD1 call for D was not verified on the DNA. TRBV12-2 is tagged as a pseudogene. The CDR3 is made up of 19 amino acids. The DNA of the CDR3 is TGTGCAAGTCGCTTAGATCGGACAGGCCCGCAATTTGAGAATCAGCCCCAGCATTTT. It encodes CASRLDRTGPQFENQPQHF.

This clone is a singleton in its sample. V usage is TRBV13 and J usage is TRBJ1-2; D not certain. Germline V lookup: CDR1 PRHDT, CDR2 FYEKMQ (reference sequence). There are 17 residues in the CDR3. The V and J ends lost 5 bases and 7 bases respectively, with 26 bases between them. The CDR3 sequence: CASSANVDPPKGGGYTF. CDR3 in DNA: TGTGCCAGCAGCGCAAACGTCGACCCTCCGAAGGGAGGTGGCTACACCTTC.

CDR3 amino acids: CASSGGRAGGRGHNEQFF. In DNA form, the CDR3 reads TGTGCCAGCAGCGGTGGGCGAGCGGGAGGGCGGGGTCACAATGAGCAGTTCTTC. This rearrangement joins TRBV7-9 to TRBJ2-1, with 10 bases lining up with TRBD2. CDR3 length: 18 amino acids. J lost 5 bases, V lost 5 bases, and 15 bases had no gene match. Germline assignment: CDR1 SEHNR and CDR2 FQNEAQ (reference sequence).

The chain recombines TRBV7-9 with TRBJ2-3; tentative D call: TRBD1 (6 bases). The V and J ends lost 5 bases and 2 bases respectively, with 17 bases between them. Germline CDR1 reads SEHNR; CDR2 reads FQNEAQ (reference sequence). The CDR3 runs 16 residues. This CDR3 is CASSPITGKHTDTQYF. The CDR3 bases are TGTGCCAGCAGCCCCATAACAGGGAAGCACACAGATACGCAGTATTTT.

V is TRBV9 and J is TRBJ2-2, with TRBD2 as a possible D gene (5 bases). The germline V gene encodes CDR1 SGDLS and CDR2 YYNGEE. This CDR3 is 16 amino acids long. V was clipped by 2 bases and J by 1 base, with 12 bases between them. CDR3 DNA sequence: TGTGCCAGCAGCGTGCCACGGGGATTGAACACCGGGGAGCTGTTTTTT. Translated, it gives CASSVPRGLNTGELFF.

This chain joins TRBV18 and TRBJ1-1; no clear D gene. Between the trimmed V and J ends, which lost 3 bases and 3 bases, there was a span of 11 bases. In germline, CDR1 is KGHSH, CDR2 LQKENI. The CDR3 length is 14 residues. Written as DNA, the CDR3 is TGTGCCAGCTCACCCGACGGGAGGTACACTGAAGCTTTCTTT. It yields the protein CASSPDGRYTEAFF. Filled out from reference TRBV18 and TRBJ1-1, the complete variable domain reads NAGVMQNPRHLVRRRGQEARLRCSPMKGHSHVYWYRQLPEEGLKFMVYLQKENIIDESGMPKERFSAEFPKEGPSILRIQQVVRGDSAAYFCASSPDGRYTEAFFGQGTRLTVV.

The V gene is TRBV7-9, the J gene TRBJ2-7; 12 bases are a match to TRBD2. Germline V gives CDR1 SEHNR, CDR2 FQNEAQ (reference sequence). This CDR3 comprises 14 residues. V shed 5 bases, J shed 3 bases, and the junction held 2 bases outside the gene matches. CDR3 coding DNA: TGTGCCAGCAGCCCGGGACTAGCGGGCTACGAGCAGTACTTC. Its protein is CASSPGLAGYEQYF.

The chain joins TRBV19 to TRBJ2-3, with a tentative D call TRBD2 (6 bases). Germline lookup yields CDR1 LNHDA and CDR2 SQIVND (reference sequence). This CDR3 has 16 residues. V was cut by 4 bases and J by 2 bases, with 16 bases left in between. CDR3 protein: CASSTGKGLPTDTQYF. CDR3 sequence (DNA): TGTGCCAGTAGTACGGGAAAGGGACTCCCCACAGATACGCAGTATTTT.

This chain joins TRBV9 and TRBJ1-4; 9 bases match TRBD1. V gave up 4 bases and J gave up 6 bases; unmatched junction bases: 13. Germline values: CDR1 SGDLS, CDR2 YYNGEE. The CDR3 is 17 residues long. The CDR3 spells CASSPGVWGQGYEKLFF. The CDR3 DNA sequence: TGTGCCAGCAGCCCAGGGGTTTGGGGACAGGGATATGAAAAACTGTTTTTT.

J is TRBJ2-7 and V is TRBV11-2, with a tentative D call TRBD1 (5 bases). Trimming stripped 1 base from V and 3 bases from J, with 16 bases between. CDR3 length equals 16 residues. Germline CDR1 and CDR2: SGHAT and FQNNGV. The CDR3 loop is CASSLGPGHTYYEQYF. DNA for the CDR3: TGTGCCAGCAGCTTAGGGCCCGGACATACCTACTACGAGCAGTACTTC.

The chain joins TRBV5-1 to TRBJ1-1, with 9 bases aligning to TRBD1. This CDR3 region has 15 residues. The trim removed 5 bases at V and 7 bases at J, leaving 12 bases unmatched. From germline, CDR1 is SGHRS and CDR2 YFSETQ. CDR3 nucleotides: TGCGCCAGCAGGCCCCTACAGGGGGCGACATATGAAGCTTTCTTT. This sequence encodes CASRPLQGATYEAFF. The full variable domain, in which reference TRBV5-1 and TRBJ1-1 provide the parts outside the CDR3, is KAGVTQTPRYLIKTRGQQVTLSCSPISGHRSVSWYQQTPGQGLQFLFEYFSETQRNKGNFPGRFSGRQFSNSRSEMNVSTLELGDSALYLCASRPLQGATYEAFFGQGTRLTVV.

The chain recombines TRBV6-1 with TRBJ2-1; 11 positions agree with TRBD2. The CDR3 has 15 residues. With V trimmed by 6 bases and J by 15 bases, 16 bases remained unmatched. Per the germline V gene, CDR1 is MNHNS and CDR2 is SASEGT. The CDR3 reads CASSPGVAGGLGRFF. For the CDR3, the DNA is TGTGCCAGCAGCCCCGGGGTAGCGGGGGGGCTGGGGAGGTTCTTC.

The chain employs TRBV4-2 and TRBJ1-1, with a possible D match to TRBD1 (6 bases). V lost 1 base and J 1 base, leaving 10 bases between the germline ends. Germline CDR1 LGHNA, CDR2 YNFKEQ. The CDR3 is 15 amino acids. The CDR3, as DNA: TGTGCCAGCAGCCAAGCCGGGACACAGAACACTGAAGCTTTCTTT. This encodes CASSQAGTQNTEAFF.

This rearrangement joins TRBV5-4 to TRBJ2-3; D is undetermined. The CDR3 totals 15 residues. Deletions cut 0 bases from V and 0 bases from J, with 8 bases between. In germline, CDR1 is SGHNT, CDR2 YYREEE (reference sequence). The CDR3: CASSLDAGSTDTQYF. CDR3 nucleotides: TGTGCCAGCAGCTTGGATGCAGGTAGCACAGATACGCAGTATTTT.

This clone was detected a few times. The V and J genes are TRBV7-9 and TRBJ1-1; D is unresolved. V dropped 5 bases and J dropped 3 bases, with 7 bases sitting between them. CDR3 size: 12 residues. In germline, CDR1 is SEHNR, CDR2 FQNEAQ (reference sequence). CDR3 region: CASSPLYTEAFF. As DNA, the CDR3 is TGTGCCAGCAGCCCCCTTTACACTGAAGCTTTCTTT.

The rearrangement uses TRBV6-5 and TRBJ2-4; D is uncertain. Germline V gene lookup returns CDR1 MNHEY and CDR2 SVGAGI. The CDR3 totals 15 residues. The germline V and J ends were trimmed by 0 bases and 6 bases, with 12 bases remaining between them. The CDR3 sequence is CASSYSFGDRNIQYF. The CDR3, as DNA: TGTGCCAGCAGTTACTCGTTTGGAGATCGAAACATTCAGTACTTC.

This clone was recorded a few times. This chain connects TRBV7-8 to TRBJ1-1, with D maybe TRBD1 (5 bases). This CDR3 has 13 amino acids. The V gene's germline CDR1 is SGHVS and CDR2 FQNEAQ. The V gene lost 2 bases and the J gene lost 5 bases, with 9 bases spanning the gap. In nucleotides, the CDR3 is TGTGCCAGCAGCTTAAAGGGACTTACTGAAGCTTTCTTT. Encoded protein: CASSLKGLTEAFF.

The V call is TRBV9, the J call TRBJ2-1; a weak D match, TRBD2 (7 bases). Germline V gene sequence: CDR1 SGDLS, CDR2 YYNGEE. V shed 0 bases and J shed 4 bases, with 14 bases lying between them. This CDR3 region has 16 residues. The CDR3 bases are TGTGCCAGCAGCGTAGGAGGAGGGAGGGGGTACAATGAGCAGTTCTTC. Translation gives CASSVGGGRGYNEQFF.

The chain has TRBV4-1 and TRBJ1-6, with D tentatively TRBD1 (6 bases). This CDR3 region has 15 residues. V lost 4 bases, J lost 9 bases, and 16 bases lay in between. Germline lookup yields CDR1 MGHRA and CDR2 YSYEKL. CDR3 in amino acids: CASSPLGTTISPLHF. The CDR3 DNA is TGCGCCAGCAGCCCTTTGGGGACAACTATTTCACCCCTCCACTTT.

The genes are TRBV19 and TRBJ1-2; TRBD1 matches at 7 bases. CDR1 LNHDA and CDR2 SQIVND come from the germline V gene (reference sequence). CDR3 size: 13 residues. The V gene end was trimmed by 7 bases and the J gene end by 7 bases; junction bases not matched to a gene: 9. The CDR3 spells CASKGFGQVGYTF. The CDR3 DNA follows: TGTGCCAGTAAAGGCTTCGGACAGGTTGGCTACACCTTC.

V usage is TRBV27 and J usage is TRBJ1-1; TRBD1 might be the D (6 bases). Deletions cut 6 bases from V and 0 bases from J, with 14 bases between. The CDR3 has 15 residues. In germline, CDR1 is MNHEY, CDR2 SMNVEV (reference sequence). The CDR3 DNA reads TGTGCCAGCAGCCCGTCCGGGACACTGAACACTGAAGCTTTCTTT. It specifies CASSPSGTLNTEAFF.

This clone was seen a few times. This chain links TRBV9 with TRBJ2-1, with 10 nucleotides matching TRBD2. J lost 3 bases, V lost 0 bases, and 6 bases had no gene match. CDR3 size: 17 residues. Germline CDR1 reads SGDLS; CDR2 reads YYNGEE. CDR3 DNA: TGTGCCAGCAGCGTAGTCCTAGCGGGAGTAAACTACAATGAGCAGTTCTTC. This sequence encodes CASSVVLAGVNYNEQFF.

The CDR3 here is CAWSYLAGAVDTQYF. In DNA form, the CDR3 reads TGTGCCTGGAGTTACCTAGCGGGAGCGGTAGATACGCAGTATTTT. The chain uses TRBV30 and TRBJ2-3; 10 nucleotides agree with TRBD2. J gave up 5 bases and V 2 bases, and 7 bases lay outside the gene matches. CDR1 GTSNPN and CDR2 SVGIG come from the germline V gene (reference sequence). The CDR3 is made up of 15 amino acids.

CDR3 nucleotides: TGCGCCAGCAGCTCAGGACAGGGGCTCGAGTACGGGTACAATGAGCAGTTCTTC. Translation gives CASSSGQGLEYGYNEQFF. The V call is TRBV5-1, the J call TRBJ2-1; 9 bases are a match to TRBD1. V was pared by 3 bases and J by 4 bases, with 14 bases of the junction left unmatched. The CDR3 runs to 18 residues. CDR1 and CDR2 (germline): SGHRS, YFSETQ.